This entry features one TCR beta chain sequence. As yet, its antigen is unknown. This entry belongs to a study of T cells in Graves' hyperthyroidism and ophthalmopathy. Any patient presenting with uncontrolled infection, other autoimmune disease, pregnancy or lactation was left out. Preceding any ophthalmopathy symptoms, the blood sample dates from first hyperthyroidism diagnosis. Per germline, CDR1 LNHNV and CDR2 YYDKDF (reference sequence). The CDR3 totals 16 residues. V trimming: 1 base; J trimming: 5 bases; junction bases outside the gene matches: 4. Researchers took RNA transcripts and amplified the TCR beta CDR3 regions from them. The HTBI primer set was used in a first-round RT-PCR of the TCR CDR3. Each CDR3 protein is one row after TCRdb ran MiXCR on the multiplex PCR reads. The profile covers over 700,000 distinct CDR3 sequences, with roughly a sixth appearing a single time and approximately 16% taken by the ten largest.

Study-wide results and limits: Ophthalmopathy and stable hyperthyroidism were told apart by a 13 V-J model.

Sequenced input: blood. The sequence derives from a woman aged 50 to 60 with Graves' hyperthyroidism that later progressed to Graves' ophthalmopathy. The V and J genes are TRBV15 and TRBJ1-6, with 8 bases fitting TRBD1. The CDR3 protein is CATSRGQGLNNSPLHF. In nucleotides, the CDR3 is TGTGCCACCAGCAGAGGACAGGGGCTGAATAATTCACCCCTCCACTTT.